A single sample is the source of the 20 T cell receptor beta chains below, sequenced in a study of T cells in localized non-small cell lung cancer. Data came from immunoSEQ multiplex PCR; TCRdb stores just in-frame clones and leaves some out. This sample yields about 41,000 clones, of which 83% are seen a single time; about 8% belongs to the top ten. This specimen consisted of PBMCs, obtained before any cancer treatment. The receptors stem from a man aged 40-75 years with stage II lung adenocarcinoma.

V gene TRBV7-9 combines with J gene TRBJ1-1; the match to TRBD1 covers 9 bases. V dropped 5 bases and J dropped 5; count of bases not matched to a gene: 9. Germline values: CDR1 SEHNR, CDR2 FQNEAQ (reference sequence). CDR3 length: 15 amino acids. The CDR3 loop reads CASSHRDREGTEAFF. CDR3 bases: TGTGCCAGCAGCCACCGGGACAGGGAAGGGACTGAAGCTTTCTTT.

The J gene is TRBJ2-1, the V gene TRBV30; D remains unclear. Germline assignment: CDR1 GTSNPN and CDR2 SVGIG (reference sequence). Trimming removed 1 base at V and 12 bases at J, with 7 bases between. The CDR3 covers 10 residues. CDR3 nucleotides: TGTGCCTGGAGTGGGCAGGCGCAGTTCTTC. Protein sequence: CAWSGQAQFF.

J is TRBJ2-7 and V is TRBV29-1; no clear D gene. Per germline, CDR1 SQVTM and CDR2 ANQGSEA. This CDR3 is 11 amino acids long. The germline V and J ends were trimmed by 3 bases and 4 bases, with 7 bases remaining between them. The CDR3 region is CSVDEGYEQYF. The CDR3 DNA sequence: TGCAGCGTTGATGAAGGGTACGAGCAGTACTTC.

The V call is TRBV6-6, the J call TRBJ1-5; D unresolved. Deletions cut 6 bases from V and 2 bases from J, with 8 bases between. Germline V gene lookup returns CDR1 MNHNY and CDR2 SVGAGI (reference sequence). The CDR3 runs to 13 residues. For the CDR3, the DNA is TGTGCCAGCAGACGACTCCGCAATCAGCCCCAGCATTTT. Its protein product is CASRRLRNQPQHF.

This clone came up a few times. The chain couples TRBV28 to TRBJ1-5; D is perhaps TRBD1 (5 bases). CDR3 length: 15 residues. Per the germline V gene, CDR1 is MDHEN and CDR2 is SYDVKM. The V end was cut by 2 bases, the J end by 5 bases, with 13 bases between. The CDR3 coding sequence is TGTGCCAGCAGTTTACTCAGGGAAACTGATCAGCCCCAGCATTTT. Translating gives CASSLLRETDQPQHF.

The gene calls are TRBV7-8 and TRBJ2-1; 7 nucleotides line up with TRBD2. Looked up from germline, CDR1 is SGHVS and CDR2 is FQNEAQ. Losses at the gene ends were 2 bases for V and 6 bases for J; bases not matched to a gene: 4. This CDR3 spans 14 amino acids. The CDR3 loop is CASSLSPSGNEQFF. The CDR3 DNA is TGTGCCAGCAGCTTAAGTCCTAGCGGCAATGAGCAGTTCTTC.

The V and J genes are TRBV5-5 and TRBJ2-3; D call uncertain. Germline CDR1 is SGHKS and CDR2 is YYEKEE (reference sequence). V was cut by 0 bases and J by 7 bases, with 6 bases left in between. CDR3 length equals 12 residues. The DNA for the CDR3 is TGTGCCAGCAGCTTGGAGGGAAATACGCAGTATTTT. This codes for CASSLEGNTQYF.

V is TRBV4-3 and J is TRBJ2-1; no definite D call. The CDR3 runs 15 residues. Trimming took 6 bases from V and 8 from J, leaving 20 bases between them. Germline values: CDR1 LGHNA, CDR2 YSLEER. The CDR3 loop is CASSTEAGRGDEQFF. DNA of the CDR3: TGCGCCAGCAGTACAGAGGCAGGTCGAGGCGATGAGCAGTTCTTC.

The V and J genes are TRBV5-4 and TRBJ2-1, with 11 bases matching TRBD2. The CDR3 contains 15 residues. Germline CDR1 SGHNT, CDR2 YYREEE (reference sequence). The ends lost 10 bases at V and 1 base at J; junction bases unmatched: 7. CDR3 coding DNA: TGTGCCCCCGGGACTAGCGGCCTTTCCTACAATGAGCAGTTCTTC. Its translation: CAPGTSGLSYNEQFF.

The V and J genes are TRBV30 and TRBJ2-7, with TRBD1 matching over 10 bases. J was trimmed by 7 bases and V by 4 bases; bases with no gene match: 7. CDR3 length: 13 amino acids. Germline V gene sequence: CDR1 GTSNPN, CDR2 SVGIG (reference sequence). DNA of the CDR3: TGTGCCTGGAAGGGACAGGGGCTTGGGGAGCAGTACTTC. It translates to CAWKGQGLGEQYF.

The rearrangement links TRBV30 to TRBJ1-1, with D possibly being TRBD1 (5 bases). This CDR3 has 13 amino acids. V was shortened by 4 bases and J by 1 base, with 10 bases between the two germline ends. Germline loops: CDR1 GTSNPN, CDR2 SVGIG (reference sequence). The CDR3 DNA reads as TGTGCCTGGATGGGGACTCCGAACACTGAAGCTTTCTTT. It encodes CAWMGTPNTEAFF.

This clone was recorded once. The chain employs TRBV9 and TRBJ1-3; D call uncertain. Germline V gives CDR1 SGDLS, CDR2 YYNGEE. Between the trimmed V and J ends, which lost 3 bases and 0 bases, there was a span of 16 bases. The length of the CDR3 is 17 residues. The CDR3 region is CASSAVPQEISGNTIYF. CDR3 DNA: TGTGCCAGCAGCGCAGTTCCTCAGGAGATCTCTGGAAACACCATATATTTT.

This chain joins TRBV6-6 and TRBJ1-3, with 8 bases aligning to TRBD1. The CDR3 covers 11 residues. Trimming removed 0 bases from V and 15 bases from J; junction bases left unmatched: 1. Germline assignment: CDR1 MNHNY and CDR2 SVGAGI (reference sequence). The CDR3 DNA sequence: TGTGCCAGCAGTTACTCTCAGGGGGCATATTTT. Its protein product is CASSYSQGAYF.

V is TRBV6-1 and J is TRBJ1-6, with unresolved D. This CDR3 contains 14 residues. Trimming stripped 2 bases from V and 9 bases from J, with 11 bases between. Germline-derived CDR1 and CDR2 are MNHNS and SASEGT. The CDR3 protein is CASSEPPGSSPLHF. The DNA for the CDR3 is TGTGCCAGCAGTGAACCCCCGGGGAGTTCACCCCTCCACTTT.

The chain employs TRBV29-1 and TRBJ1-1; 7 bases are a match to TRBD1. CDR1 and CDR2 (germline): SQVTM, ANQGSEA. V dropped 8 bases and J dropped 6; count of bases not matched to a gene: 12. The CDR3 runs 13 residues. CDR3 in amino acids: CSSRQGGSPEAFF. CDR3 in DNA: TGCAGCTCGAGACAGGGCGGGAGCCCTGAAGCTTTCTTT. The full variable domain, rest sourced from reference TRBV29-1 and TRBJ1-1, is SAVISQKPSRDICQRGTSLTIQCQVDSQVTMMFWYRQQPGQSLTLIATANQGSEATYESGFVIDKFPISRPNLTFSTLTVSNMSPEDSSIYLCSSRQGGSPEAFFGQGTRLTVV.

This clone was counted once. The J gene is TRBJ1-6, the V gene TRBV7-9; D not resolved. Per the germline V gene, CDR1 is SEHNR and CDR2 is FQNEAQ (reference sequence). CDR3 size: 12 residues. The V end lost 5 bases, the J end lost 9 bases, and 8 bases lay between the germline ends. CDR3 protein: CASSASTSPLHF. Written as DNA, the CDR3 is TGTGCCAGCAGCGCCTCAACTTCACCCCTCCACTTT.

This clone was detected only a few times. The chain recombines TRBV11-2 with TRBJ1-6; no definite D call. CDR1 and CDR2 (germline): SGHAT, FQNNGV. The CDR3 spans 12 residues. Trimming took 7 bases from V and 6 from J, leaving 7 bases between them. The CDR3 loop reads CASTGVNSPLHF. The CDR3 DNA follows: TGTGCCAGCACTGGGGTTAATTCACCCCTCCACTTT.

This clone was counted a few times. The CDR3 nucleotides are TGTGCCATCAGTGAAAGACAGGGTAGCGCTGAAGCTTTCTTT. It translates to CAISERQGSAEAFF. This chain links TRBV10-3 with TRBJ1-1, with 7 bases aligning to TRBD1. Trimming removed 3 bases from V and 6 bases from J; junction bases left unmatched: 7. This CDR3 has 14 amino acids. Germline-derived CDR1 and CDR2 are ENHRY and SYGVKD.

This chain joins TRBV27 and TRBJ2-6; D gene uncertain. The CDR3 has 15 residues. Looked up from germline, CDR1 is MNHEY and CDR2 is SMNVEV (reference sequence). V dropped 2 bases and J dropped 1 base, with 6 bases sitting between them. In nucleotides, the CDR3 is TGTGCCAGCAGTTTACTCGGTTCTGGGGCCAACGTCCTGACTTTC. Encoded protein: CASSLLGSGANVLTF. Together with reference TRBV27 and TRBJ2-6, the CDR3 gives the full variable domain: EAQVTQNPRYLITVTGKKLTVTCSQNMNHEYMSWYRQDPGLGLRQIYYSMNVEVTDKGDVPEGYKVSRKEKRNFPLILESPSPNQTSLYFCASSLLGSGANVLTFGAGSRLTVL.

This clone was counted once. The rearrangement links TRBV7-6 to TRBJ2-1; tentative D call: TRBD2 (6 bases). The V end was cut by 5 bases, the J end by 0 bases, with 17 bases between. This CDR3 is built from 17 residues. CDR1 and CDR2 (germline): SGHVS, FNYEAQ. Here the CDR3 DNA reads TGTGCCAGCAGCCCTAGGAGCTTGCGGGGCTCCTACAATGAGCAGTTCTTC. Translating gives CASSPRSLRGSYNEQFF.